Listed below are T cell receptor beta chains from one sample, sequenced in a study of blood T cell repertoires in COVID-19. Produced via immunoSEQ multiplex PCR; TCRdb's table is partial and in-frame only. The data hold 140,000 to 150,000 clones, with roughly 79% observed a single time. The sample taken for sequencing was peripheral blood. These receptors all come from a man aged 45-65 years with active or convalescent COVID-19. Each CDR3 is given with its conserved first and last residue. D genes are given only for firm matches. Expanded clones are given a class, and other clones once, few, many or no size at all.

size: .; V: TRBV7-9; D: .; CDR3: CASSSYREVGDTQYF
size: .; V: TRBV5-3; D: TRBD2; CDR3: CARRTSGRAHYEQYF
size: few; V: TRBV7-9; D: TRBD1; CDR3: CASSHGQGEQYF
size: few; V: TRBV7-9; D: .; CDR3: CASSFPLSTGELFF
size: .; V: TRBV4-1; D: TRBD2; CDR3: CASSQILTSGRNSYEQYF
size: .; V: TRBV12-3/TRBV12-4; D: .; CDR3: CASGRGGNQPQHF
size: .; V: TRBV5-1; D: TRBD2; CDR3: CASRRTLAGIYNEQFF
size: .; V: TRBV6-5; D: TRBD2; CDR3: CASRPSGGYEQYF
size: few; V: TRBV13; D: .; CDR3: CASSAGVAEAFF
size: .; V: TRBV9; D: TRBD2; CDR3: CASSVSGRADTGELFF
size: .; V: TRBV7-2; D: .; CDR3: CASSLGSSTDYGYTF
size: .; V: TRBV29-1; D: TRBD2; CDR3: CSDLTSGRAPDTQYF
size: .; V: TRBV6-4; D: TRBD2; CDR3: CARARLAGVRNTGELFF
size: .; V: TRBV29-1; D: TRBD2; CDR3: CSVGLAGDGEQFF
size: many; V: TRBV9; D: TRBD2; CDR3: CASSEGLAVQETQYF
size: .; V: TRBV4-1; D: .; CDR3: CASSQPWEQEQYF
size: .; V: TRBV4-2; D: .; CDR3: CASSQDRGETQYF
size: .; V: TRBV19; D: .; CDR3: CATKRGEKLFF
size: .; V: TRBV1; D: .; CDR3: CTSSQDQTGGVETQYF
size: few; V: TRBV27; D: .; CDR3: CASSLSAGPSRSEQFF
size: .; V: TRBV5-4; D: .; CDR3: CASSLGGLRANEKLFF
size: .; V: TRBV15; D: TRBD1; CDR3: CATSRGQGLEAFF
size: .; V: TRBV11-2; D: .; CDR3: CASSFAPGTVFF
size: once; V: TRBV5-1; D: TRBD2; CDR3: CASTGGQPALEQYF
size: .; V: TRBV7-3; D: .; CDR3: CASSLARGAQETQYF
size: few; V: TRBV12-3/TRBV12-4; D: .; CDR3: CASSSFSYNEQFF
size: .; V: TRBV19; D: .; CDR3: CASSIKAGTDTQYF
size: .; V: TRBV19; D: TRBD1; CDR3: CASSAGQARTRETQYF
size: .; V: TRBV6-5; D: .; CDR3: CASSLDRSEGYTF
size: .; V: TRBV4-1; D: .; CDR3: CASSQDSGVNQPQHF
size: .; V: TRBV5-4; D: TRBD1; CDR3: CASSSQGTVSSPLHF
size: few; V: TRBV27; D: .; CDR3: CASSFRDTIYEQYF
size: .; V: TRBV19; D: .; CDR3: CASSIVGARYNEQFF
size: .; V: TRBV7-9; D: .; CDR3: CASSSRPSGANVLTF
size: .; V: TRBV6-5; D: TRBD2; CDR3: CASSYGLAGAQETQYF
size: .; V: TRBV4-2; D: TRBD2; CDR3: CASSQELAGTQETQYF
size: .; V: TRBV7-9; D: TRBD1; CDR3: CASSPGTGSNQPQHF
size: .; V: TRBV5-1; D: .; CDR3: CASRGSVGVDTQYF
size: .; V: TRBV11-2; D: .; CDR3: CASSSSGGTEAFF
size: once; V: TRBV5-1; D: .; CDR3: CASSLEASGELFF
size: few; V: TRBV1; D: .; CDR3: CTSLTSGPRASTYF
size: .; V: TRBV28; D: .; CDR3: CASSRGEVNIQYF
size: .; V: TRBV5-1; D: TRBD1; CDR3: CASSLGIPGQRIYEQYF
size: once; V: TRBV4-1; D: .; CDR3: CASSQVGGNEQFF
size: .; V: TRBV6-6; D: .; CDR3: CASSYVPSRVSEQYF
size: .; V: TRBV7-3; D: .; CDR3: CASSLTPGGASYNEQFF
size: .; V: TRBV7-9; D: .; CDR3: CASSPPEGAGGTYEQYF
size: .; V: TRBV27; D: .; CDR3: CASSSPGTGAPRSAQYF
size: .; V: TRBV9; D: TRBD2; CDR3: CASSVAPLAGDGEQYF
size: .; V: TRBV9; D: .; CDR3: CASSGQGGSKNIQYF